A single sample gave rise to the 4 T cell receptor beta chains below, sequenced in a study of blood T cell repertoires in COVID-19. Assay used: immunoSEQ multiplex PCR; TCRdb lists only in-frame clones, some missing. The sample contains around 180,000 clones, 88% of which appear only once. Sequencing used peripheral blood. The receptors here all came from a woman aged 25 to 39 with acute or convalescent COVID-19.

This chain joins TRBV19 and TRBJ2-1; the match to TRBD2 covers 9 bases. The germline CDR1 and CDR2 sequences are LNHDA and SQIVND (reference sequence). Trimming removed 2 bases from V and 4 bases from J; junction bases left unmatched: 3. The CDR3 totals 15 residues. The CDR3 coding sequence is TGTGCCAGTAGTATAATGGCGGGAGGGTACAATGAGCAGTTCTTC. It translates to CASSIMAGGYNEQFF.

The rearrangement uses TRBV5-1 and TRBJ2-1; D is perhaps TRBD2 (5 bases). CDR1 and CDR2 (germline): SGHRS, YFSETQ. Trimming removed 4 bases from V and 8 bases from J, with 16 bases in between. CDR3 length equals 14 residues. CDR3 sequence (DNA): TGCGCCAGCAGCCCGGGTAGGGTGAGGGATGAGCAGTTCTTC. It is translated as CASSPGRVRDEQFF.

Remarks on this clone: A junction boundary mismatches the germline segment, possibly from a read error. The rearrangement links TRBV7-2 to TRBJ2-1, with TRBD2 matching over 8 bases. Germline lookup yields CDR1 SGHTA and CDR2 FQGNSA. The CDR3 totals 13 residues. CDR3 sequence: CASSLGTAGEFVF. The CDR3 nucleotides read TGTGCCAGCAGCTTAGGTACAGCGGGGGAGTTTGTCTTC.

This clone was detected only once. This chain links TRBV5-1 with TRBJ1-4, with a possible D match to TRBD1 (5 bases). The CDR3 has 14 amino acids. From germline, CDR1 is SGHRS and CDR2 YFSETQ. Trimming removed 7 bases at V and 2 bases at J, with 12 bases between. CDR3 residues: CASRSGGTNEKLFF. The CDR3 nucleotides read TGCGCCAGCCGCTCGGGGGGGACTAATGAAAAACTGTTTTTT.